This passage covers 3 T cell receptor beta chains from one sample sequenced in a study of cytotoxic CD8 clonotypes in ibrutinib-treated CLL. Assay used: immunoSEQ multiplex PCR; TCRdb lists only in-frame clones, some missing. The sample consists of about 120,000 clones, under 70% of them appearing once. The sample consisted of PBMCs, taken after 24 months of ibrutinib treatment. The receptors were gathered from a human donor with chronic lymphocytic leukemia.

The chain has TRBV4-2 and TRBJ2-7; TRBD1 matches 9 bases. The germline V gene encodes CDR1 LGHNA and CDR2 YNFKEQ. V was clipped by 3 bases and J by 5 bases; unmatched bases: 5. This CDR3 region has 14 residues. The CDR3 nucleotides are TGTGCCAGCAGCCAGGGAGGGACAGGGAACGAGCAGTACTTC. It encodes CASSQGGTGNEQYF.

The chain employs TRBV7-2 and TRBJ2-7; D is ambiguous. The CDR3 has 14 residues. The V gene's germline CDR1 is SGHTA and CDR2 FQGNSA. Trimming removed 3 bases at V and 1 base at J, with 10 bases between. Here the CDR3 DNA reads TGTGCCAGCAGCTTCGGATTCTCATCCTACGAGCAGTACTTC. This gives the protein CASSFGFSSYEQYF.

The CDR3 reads CASSNPNDRWIEQYF. The CDR3 coding sequence is TGTGCCAGTAGTAACCCAAACGACAGGTGGATCGAGCAGTACTTC. The V gene is TRBV19, the J gene TRBJ2-7, with a possible D match to TRBD1 (6 bases). CDR1 is LNHDA, CDR2 SQIVND, per germline (reference sequence). The CDR3 contains 15 residues. V gave up 4 bases and J gave up 6 bases, with 19 bases separating them.